Presented here are 15 T cell receptor beta chains from one specimen sequenced in a study of blood T cell repertoires in COVID-19. Clones were read by immunoSEQ multiplex PCR, and TCRdb kept only the in-frame ones, dropping some. The table shows 200,000 to 300,000 clones, with 70% to 90% occurring only once. Sequences were obtained from PBMCs or T cells enriched from blood (not recorded which). All receptors derive from a woman aged 35 to 49 with acute COVID-19.

The chain employs TRBV19 and TRBJ1-5, with 7 bases lining up with TRBD1. The CDR3 extends over 20 amino acids. Germline V gives CDR1 LNHDA, CDR2 SQIVND (reference sequence). V was clipped by 3 bases and J by 0 bases; unmatched bases: 17. The CDR3 sequence is CASSIGVRGGLPDSNQPQHF. CDR3 nucleotide sequence: TGTGCCAGTAGTATTGGCGTTAGAGGGGGCCTCCCCGATAGCAATCAGCCCCAGCATTTT.

The rearrangement links TRBV5-4 to TRBJ1-2; no clear D. The CDR3 has 12 residues. In germline, CDR1 is SGHNT, CDR2 YYREEE (reference sequence). Trimming removed 0 bases from V and 8 bases from J, with 8 bases in between. CDR3 DNA sequence: TGTGCCAGCAGCTTGGATTCTAGCGGCTACACCTTC. It yields the protein CASSLDSSGYTF.

The count of this clone is one. V and J are TRBV7-8 and TRBJ1-3, with D hard to call. CDR1 is SGHVS, CDR2 FQNEAQ, per germline. V lost 5 bases, J lost 3 bases, and 11 bases lay in between. The CDR3 runs 14 residues. The CDR3 region has the DNA TGTGCCAGCAGCAGCGGGAATAGTGGAAACACCATATATTTT. Amino acids: CASSSGNSGNTIYF.

This sequence joins TRBV10-3 and TRBJ2-1; TRBD1 agrees at 8 bases. The CDR3 runs 14 residues. V lost 10 bases, J lost 4 bases, and 9 bases stayed unmatched. CDR1 ENHRY and CDR2 SYGVKD come from the germline V gene. The CDR3 here is CATQPQGAYNEQFF. The CDR3 coding sequence is TGTGCCACCCAGCCGCAGGGGGCATACAATGAGCAGTTCTTC.

The table lists this clone with a few counts. V is TRBV5-5 and J is TRBJ2-2; 14 bases are a match to TRBD2. This CDR3 contains 17 residues. V gave up 3 bases and J gave up 3 bases; unmatched junction bases: 4. Germline CDR1 SGHKS, CDR2 YYEKEE (reference sequence). CDR3 sequence (DNA): TGTGCCAGCAGCTCGGGACTAGCGGGGGTCTACACCGGGGAGCTGTTTTTT. As protein: CASSSGLAGVYTGELFF.

Written as DNA, the CDR3 is TGTGCCAGCAGTCCGAGTACTAGCGGGGGGGAGGCCCAGTACTTC. This encodes CASSPSTSGGEAQYF. The chain joins TRBV2 to TRBJ2-5, with TRBD2 identical over 13 bases. This CDR3 has 15 residues. From germline, CDR1 is SNHLY and CDR2 FYNNEI. The V and J ends lost 5 bases and 9 bases, in that order; junction bases with no gene match: 9.

This chain connects TRBV19 to TRBJ1-4; a possible D gene is TRBD1 (6 bases). From germline, CDR1 is LNHDA and CDR2 SQIVND (reference sequence). The CDR3 is made up of 15 amino acids. Between the trimmed V and J ends, which lost 9 bases and 7 bases, there was a span of 21 bases. The CDR3 loop reads CASRSTGWKGEKLFF. CDR3 nucleotides: TGTGCCAGCCGATCCACAGGGTGGAAGGGTGAAAAACTGTTTTTT.

This clone appeared once. V usage is TRBV12-3 or TRBV12-4 and J usage is TRBJ1-1; 8 nucleotides line up with TRBD1. This CDR3 region has 13 residues. V trimming: 3 bases; J trimming: 11 bases; junction bases outside the gene matches: 8. The CDR3 nucleotides are TGTGCCAGCAGTTTCGGGACAGGCCAGTGGGCTTTCTTT. Residues: CASSFGTGQWAFF.

The chain joins TRBV3-1 (or the pseudogene TRBV3-2) to TRBJ1-2, with a tentative D call TRBD1 (6 bases). The CDR3 length is 17 residues. Germline V lookup: CDR1 LGHDT, CDR2 YNNKEL (reference sequence). Between the trimmed V and J ends, which lost 2 bases and 2 bases, there was a span of 18 bases. The chain's CDR3 is CASSQIGRGQGNYGYTF. CDR3 sequence (DNA): TGTGCCAGCAGCCAAATCGGTCGGGGTCAGGGGAACTATGGCTACACCTTC.

J is TRBJ1-6 and V is TRBV3-1 (or the pseudogene TRBV3-2); D is uncertain. Germline V gives CDR1 LGHDT, CDR2 YNNKEL (reference sequence). This CDR3 spans 14 amino acids. Trimming pared 4 bases from V and 8 bases from J, leaving 12 bases between. For the CDR3, the DNA is TGTGCCAGCAGCCCCGGAGTCAGTTATTCACCCCTCCACTTT. Its translation: CASSPGVSYSPLHF.

The chain recombines TRBV7-2 with TRBJ1-5; 7 bases fit TRBD1. The CDR3 is 14 amino acids. Trimming removed 6 bases from V and 1 base from J; junction bases left unmatched: 3. The germline gives CDR1 SGHTA, CDR2 FQGNSA. Written as DNA, the CDR3 is TGTGCCAGCAGTCAGGGGGACAGCAATCAGCCCCAGCATTTT. Residues: CASSQGDSNQPQHF.

The V gene is TRBV29-1, the J gene TRBJ2-7; TRBD1 might be the D (6 bases). The CDR3 is made up of 12 amino acids. Germline assignment: CDR1 SQVTM and CDR2 ANQGSEA. V lost 5 bases, J lost 9 bases, and 17 bases lay in between. The CDR3 protein is CSVRPGDYVQYF. DNA of the CDR3: TGCAGCGTTCGGCCAGGGGATTATGTGCAGTACTTC.

The genes are TRBV5-1 and TRBJ2-3, with 10 bases identical to TRBD1. Germline values: CDR1 SGHRS, CDR2 YFSETQ. Germline trimming cut 2 bases from V and 4 bases from J; bases unmatched to any gene: 4. The CDR3 runs to 15 residues. CDR3 region: CASSFRQGAADTQYF. The CDR3 DNA reads as TGCGCCAGCAGCTTTAGACAGGGGGCGGCAGATACGCAGTATTTT.

The chain combines TRBV7-2 with TRBJ2-7; D is unclear. V was shortened by 0 bases and J by 3 bases, with 9 bases between the two germline ends. The CDR3 has 14 amino acids. Germline CDR1 reads SGHTA; CDR2 reads FQGNSA. CDR3 residues: CASSLASSIYEQYF. CDR3 DNA sequence: TGTGCCAGCAGCTTAGCGTCGAGCATCTACGAGCAGTACTTC.

Written as DNA, the CDR3 is TGTGCCACCAGTGACCCGTTATCCGGGACAGCGCCTCAAGAGACCCAGTACTTC. As protein: CATSDPLSGTAPQETQYF. This rearrangement joins TRBV24-1 to TRBJ2-5; TRBD1 aligns across 7 bases. The CDR3 runs to 18 residues. Germline CDR1 and CDR2: KGHDR and SFDVKD. Trimming at V came to 4 bases and at J to 2 bases, leaving 15 bases not matched to a gene.